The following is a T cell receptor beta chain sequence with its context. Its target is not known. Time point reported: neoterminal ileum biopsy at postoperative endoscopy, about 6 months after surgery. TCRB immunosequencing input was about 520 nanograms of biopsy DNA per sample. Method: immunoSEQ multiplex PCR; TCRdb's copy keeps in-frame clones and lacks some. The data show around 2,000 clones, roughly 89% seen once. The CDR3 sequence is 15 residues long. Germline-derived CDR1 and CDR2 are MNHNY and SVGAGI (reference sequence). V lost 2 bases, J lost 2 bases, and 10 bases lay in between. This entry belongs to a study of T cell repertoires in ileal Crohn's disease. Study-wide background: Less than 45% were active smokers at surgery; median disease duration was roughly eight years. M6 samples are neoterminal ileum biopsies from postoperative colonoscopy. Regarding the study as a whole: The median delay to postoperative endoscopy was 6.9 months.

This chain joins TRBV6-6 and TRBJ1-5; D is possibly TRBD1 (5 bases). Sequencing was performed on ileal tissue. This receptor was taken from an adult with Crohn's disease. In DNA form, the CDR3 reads TGTGCCAGCAGTTACCCGGGAGGGGGCAATCAGCCCCAGCATTTT. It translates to CASSYPGGGNQPQHF.